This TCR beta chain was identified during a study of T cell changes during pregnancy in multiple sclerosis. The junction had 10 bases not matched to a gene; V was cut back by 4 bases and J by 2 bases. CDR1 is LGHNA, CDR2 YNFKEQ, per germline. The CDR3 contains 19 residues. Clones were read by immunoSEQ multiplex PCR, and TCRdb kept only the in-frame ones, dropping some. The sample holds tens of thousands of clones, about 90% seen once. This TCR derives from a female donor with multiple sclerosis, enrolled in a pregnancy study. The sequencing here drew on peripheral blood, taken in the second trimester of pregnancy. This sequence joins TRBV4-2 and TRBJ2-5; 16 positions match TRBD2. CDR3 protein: CASSPGLAGGPSGQETQYF. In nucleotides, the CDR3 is TGTGCCAGCAGCCCGGGACTAGCGGGGGGGCCTAGCGGGCAAGAGACCCAGTACTTC.